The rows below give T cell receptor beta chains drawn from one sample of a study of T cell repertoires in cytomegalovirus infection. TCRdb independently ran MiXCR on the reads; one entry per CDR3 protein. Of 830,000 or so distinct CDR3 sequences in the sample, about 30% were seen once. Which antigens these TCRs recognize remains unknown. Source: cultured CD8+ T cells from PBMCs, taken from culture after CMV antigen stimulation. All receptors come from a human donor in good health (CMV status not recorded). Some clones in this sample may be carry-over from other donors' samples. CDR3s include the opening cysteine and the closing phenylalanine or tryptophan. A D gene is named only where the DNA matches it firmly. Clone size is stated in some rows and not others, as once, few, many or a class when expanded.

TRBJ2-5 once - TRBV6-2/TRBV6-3 CASGPSRETQYF TGTGCCAGCGGACCTAGCAGAGAGACCCAGTACTTC
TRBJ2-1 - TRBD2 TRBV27 CASSLFPGGDNEQFF TGTGCCAGCAGTTTATTCCCGGGGGGGGACAATGAGCAGTTCTTC
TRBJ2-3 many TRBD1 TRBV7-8 CASNAQGATDTQYF TGTGCCAGCAACGCTCAGGGGGCCACAGATACGCAGTATTTT
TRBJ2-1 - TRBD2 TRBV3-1 CASSDAGDNEQFF TGTGCCAGCAGCGATGCGGGGGACAATGAGCAGTTCTTC
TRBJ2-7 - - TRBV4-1 CASSQVSGDSYEQYF TGCGCCAGCAGCCAAGTTTCGGGGGACTCCTACGAGCAGTACTTC
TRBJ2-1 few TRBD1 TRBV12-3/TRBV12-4 CASSLGQRNEQFF TGTGCCAGCAGTTTGGGACAGCGTAATGAGCAGTTCTTC
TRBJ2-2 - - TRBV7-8 CASSKGVPGTGELFF TGTGCCAGCAGCAAGGGGGTCCCGGGGACCGGGGAGCTGTTTTTT
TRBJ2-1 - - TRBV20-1 CSATGSNEQFF TGCAGTGCCACAGGGTCCAATGAGCAGTTCTTC
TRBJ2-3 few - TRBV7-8 CASSPVGVPDTQYF TGTGCCAGCAGCCCCGTTGGGGTGCCAGATACGCAGTATTTT
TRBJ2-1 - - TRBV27 CASSSPTSSSSYNEQFF TGTGCCAGCAGTTCCCCCACTAGTTCGAGCTCCTACAATGAGCAGTTCTTC
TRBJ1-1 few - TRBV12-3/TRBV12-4 CASTFDLGQMNTEAFF TGTGCCAGCACCTTTGACCTTGGACAGATGAACACTGAAGCTTTCTTT
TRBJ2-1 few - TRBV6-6 CASSYPGRGDQFF TGTGCCAGCAGTTACCCGGGACGGGGAGATCAGTTCTTC
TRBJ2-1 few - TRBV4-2 CASSQSRSVGGYNEQFF TGTGCCAGCAGCCAATCCCGTAGCGTGGGCGGCTACAATGAGCAGTTCTTC
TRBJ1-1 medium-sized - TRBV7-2 CASSPSWQGRTEAFF TGTGCCAGCAGCCCCTCCTGGCAGGGGCGAACTGAAGCTTTCTTT
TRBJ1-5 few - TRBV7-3 CASSSVRQPQHF TGTGCCAGCAGCTCCGTGAGGCAGCCCCAGCATTTT
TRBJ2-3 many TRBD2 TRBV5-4 CASSLGLAGPTDTQYF TGTGCCAGCAGCTTGGGGCTAGCGGGGCCCACAGATACGCAGTATTTT
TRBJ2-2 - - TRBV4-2 CASSLQGPSNTGELFF TGTGCCAGCAGCTTACAGGGACCTTCCAACACCGGGGAGCTGTTTTTT
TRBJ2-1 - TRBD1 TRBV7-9 CASSYRGVSYNEQFF TGTGCCAGCAGCTACAGGGGAGTTTCCTACAATGAGCAGTTCTTC
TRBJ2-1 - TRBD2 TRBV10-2 CASSPGTSLHNEQFF TGCGCCAGCAGTCCCGGGACTAGCCTGCACAATGAGCAGTTCTTC
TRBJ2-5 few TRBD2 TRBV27 CASSFRGGGETQYF TGTGCCAGCAGTTTTCGGGGGGGAGGGGAGACCCAGTACTTC
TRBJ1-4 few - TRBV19 CASSIDWMDQPTNEKLFF TGTGCCAGTAGTATAGATTGGATGGACCAGCCAACTAATGAAAAACTGTTTTTT
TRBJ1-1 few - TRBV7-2 CASSLRSQNTEAFF TGTGCCAGCAGCTTACGTTCACAGAACACTGAAGCTTTCTTT
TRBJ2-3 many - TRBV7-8 CASSLEWGWADTQYF TGTGCCAGCAGCTTAGAATGGGGCTGGGCAGATACGCAGTATTTT
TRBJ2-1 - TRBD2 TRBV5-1 CASSLTLAGHNEQFF TGCGCCAGCAGCTTAACACTAGCGGGGCACAATGAGCAGTTCTTC
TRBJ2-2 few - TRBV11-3 CASSPRDHNTGELFF TGTGCCAGCAGCCCCCGGGACCACAACACCGGGGAGCTGTTTTTT
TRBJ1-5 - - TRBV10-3 CAISQEGMASNQPQHF TGTGCCATCAGTCAGGAAGGGATGGCAAGCAATCAGCCCCAGCATTTT
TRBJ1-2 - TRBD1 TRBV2 CATTGGDGYTF TGTGCCACCACAGGGGGCGATGGCTACACCTTC
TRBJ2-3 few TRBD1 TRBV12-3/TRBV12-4 CASSFRGQGASDTQYF TGTGCCAGCAGTTTCCGCGGACAGGGGGCCTCAGATACGCAGTATTTT
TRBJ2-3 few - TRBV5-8 CASSTIPVGFTDTQYF TGTGCCAGCAGCACTATTCCAGTAGGGTTCACAGATACGCAGTATTTT
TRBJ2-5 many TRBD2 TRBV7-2 CASSPLAGGYQETQYF TGTGCCAGCAGCCCTCTAGCGGGGGGCTACCAAGAGACCCAGTACTTC
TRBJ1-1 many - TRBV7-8 CASSPDRTATEAFF TGTGCCAGCAGCCCCGACAGGACTGCAACTGAAGCTTTCTTT
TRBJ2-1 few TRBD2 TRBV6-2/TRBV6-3 CASSYSTWLAGGPNEQFF TGTGCCAGCAGTTACTCGACATGGCTAGCGGGGGGGCCCAATGAGCAGTTCTTC
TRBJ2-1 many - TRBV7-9 CASSSDRRNEQFF TGTGCCAGCAGCTCCGACCGGAGAAATGAGCAGTTCTTC
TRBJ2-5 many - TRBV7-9 CASSLDGRQETQYF TGTGCCAGCAGCTTAGATGGACGCCAAGAGACCCAGTACTTC
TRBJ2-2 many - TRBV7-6 CASSPAGNTGELFF TGTGCCAGCAGCCCAGCGGGGAACACCGGGGAGCTGTTTTTT
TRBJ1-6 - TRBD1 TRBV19 CASSIQGQGGSPLHF TGTGCCAGTAGTATCCAGGGACAGGGAGGGTCACCCCTCCACTTT
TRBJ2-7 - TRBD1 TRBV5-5 CASSLGGTGVDEQYF TGTGCCAGCAGCTTGGGGGGGACAGGGGTGGACGAGCAGTACTTC
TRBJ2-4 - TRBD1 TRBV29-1 CSVEVDRGFQYF TGCAGCGTTGAAGTAGACAGGGGATTCCAGTACTTC
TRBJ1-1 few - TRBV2 CASSDPTGQGTEAFF TGTGCCAGCAGTGATCCCACAGGCCAAGGGACTGAAGCTTTCTTT
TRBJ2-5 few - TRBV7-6 CASSATPLQETQYF TGTGCCAGCAGCGCCACCCCCCTCCAAGAGACCCAGTACTTC
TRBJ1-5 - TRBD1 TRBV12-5 CASGFGTESLSMSNQPQHF TGTGCTAGTGGTTTTGGGACAGAGTCTTTATCGATGAGCAATCAGCCCCAGCATTTT
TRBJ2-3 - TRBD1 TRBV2 CASSDWQGGVADTQYF TGTGCCAGCAGTGACTGGCAAGGGGGCGTTGCGGATACGCAGTATTTT
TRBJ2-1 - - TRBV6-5 CASSYSMGIYNEQFF TGTGCCAGCAGTTACTCAATGGGGATCTACAATGAGCAGTTCTTC
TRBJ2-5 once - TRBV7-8 CASSLRSSGAESGETQYF TGTGCCAGCAGCTTAAGGTCTAGTGGGGCAGAAAGTGGAGAGACCCAGTACTTC
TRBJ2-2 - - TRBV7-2 CASSFWQNTGELFF TGTGCCAGCAGCTTCTGGCAGAACACCGGGGAGCTGTTTTTT